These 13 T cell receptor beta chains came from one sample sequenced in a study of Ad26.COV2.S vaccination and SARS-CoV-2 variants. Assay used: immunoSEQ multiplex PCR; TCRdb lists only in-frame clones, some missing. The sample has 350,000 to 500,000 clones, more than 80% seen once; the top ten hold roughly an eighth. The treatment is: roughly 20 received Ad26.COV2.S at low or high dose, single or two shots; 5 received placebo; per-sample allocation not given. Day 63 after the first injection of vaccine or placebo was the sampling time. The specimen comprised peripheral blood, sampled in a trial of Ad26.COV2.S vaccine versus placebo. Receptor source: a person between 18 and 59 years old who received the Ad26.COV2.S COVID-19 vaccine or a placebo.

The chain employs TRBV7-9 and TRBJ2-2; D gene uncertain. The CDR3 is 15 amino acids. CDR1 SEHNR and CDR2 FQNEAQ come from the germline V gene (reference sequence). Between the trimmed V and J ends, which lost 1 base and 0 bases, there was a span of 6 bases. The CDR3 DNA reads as TGTGCCAGCAGCTTAGGTCCCACGAACACCGGGGAGCTGTTTTTT. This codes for CASSLGPTNTGELFF.

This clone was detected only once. In DNA, the CDR3 is TGTGCCAGCAGCCAAGATCTAAGGCAGCGGAAATCCTACGAGCAGTACTTC. This gives the protein CASSQDLRQRKSYEQYF. V is TRBV3-1 (or the pseudogene TRBV3-2) and J is TRBJ2-7; a possible D gene is TRBD2 (5 bases). V was cut by 0 bases and J by 1 base, with 16 bases left in between. This CDR3 region has 17 residues. Germline V gene lookup returns CDR1 LGHDT and CDR2 YNNKEL (reference sequence).

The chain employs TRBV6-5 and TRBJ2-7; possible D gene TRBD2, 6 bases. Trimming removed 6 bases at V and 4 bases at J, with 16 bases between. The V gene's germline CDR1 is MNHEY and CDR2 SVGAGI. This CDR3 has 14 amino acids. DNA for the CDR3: TGTGCCAGCAGCGAGGGCCCAGCGGGTTACGAGCAGTACTTC. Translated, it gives CASSEGPAGYEQYF.

The CDR3 DNA reads as TGTGCCAGCAGTTTATACAGGGGGCCCTACAATGAGCAGTTCTTC. Translation gives CASSLYRGPYNEQFF. The chain is built from TRBV6-2 or TRBV6-3 and TRBJ2-1; 9 bases are shared with TRBD1. CDR3 size: 15 residues. V trimming: 4 bases; J trimming: 2 bases; junction bases outside the gene matches: 3. Germline CDR1 is MNHEY and CDR2 is SVGEGT.

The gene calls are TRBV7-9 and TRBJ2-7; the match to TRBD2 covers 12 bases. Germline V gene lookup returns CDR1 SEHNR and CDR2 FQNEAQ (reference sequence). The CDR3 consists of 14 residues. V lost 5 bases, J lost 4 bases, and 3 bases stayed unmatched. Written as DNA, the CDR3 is TGTGCCAGCAGCGCTAGCGGGAGGGAGTACGAGCAGTACTTC. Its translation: CASSASGREYEQYF.

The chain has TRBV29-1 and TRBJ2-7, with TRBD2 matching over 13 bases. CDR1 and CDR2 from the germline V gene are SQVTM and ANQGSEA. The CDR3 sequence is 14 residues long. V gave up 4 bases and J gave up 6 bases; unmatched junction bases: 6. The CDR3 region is CSVAVGLAGAEQYF. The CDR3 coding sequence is TGCAGCGTTGCCGTAGGACTAGCGGGAGCCGAGCAGTACTTC.

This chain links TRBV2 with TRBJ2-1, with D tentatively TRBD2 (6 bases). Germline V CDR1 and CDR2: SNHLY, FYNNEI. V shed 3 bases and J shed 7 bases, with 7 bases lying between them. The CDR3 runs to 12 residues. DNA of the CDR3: TGTGCCAGCAGTGACGGGGGTAATGAGCAGTTCTTC. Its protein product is CASSDGGNEQFF.

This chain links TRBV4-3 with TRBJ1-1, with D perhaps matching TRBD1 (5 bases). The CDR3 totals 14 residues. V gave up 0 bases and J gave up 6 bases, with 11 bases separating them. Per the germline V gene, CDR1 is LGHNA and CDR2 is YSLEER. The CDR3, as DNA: TGCGCCAGCAGCCAAGATGAAGGGGTAGCTGAAGCTTTCTTT. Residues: CASSQDEGVAEAFF.

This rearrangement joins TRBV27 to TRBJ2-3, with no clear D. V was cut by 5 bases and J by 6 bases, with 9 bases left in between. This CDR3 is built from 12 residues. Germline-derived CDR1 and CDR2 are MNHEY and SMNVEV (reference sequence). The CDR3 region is CASSPSLDTQYF. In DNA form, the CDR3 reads TGTGCCAGCAGTCCGTCATTGGATACGCAGTATTTT.

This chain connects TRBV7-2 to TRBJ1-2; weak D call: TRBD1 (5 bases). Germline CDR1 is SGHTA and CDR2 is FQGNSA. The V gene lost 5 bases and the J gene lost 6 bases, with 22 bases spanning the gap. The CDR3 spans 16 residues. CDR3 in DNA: TGTGCCAGCAGCACGATGTGGGGGGATCTAAGGGATGGCTACACCTTC. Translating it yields CASSTMWGDLRDGYTF.

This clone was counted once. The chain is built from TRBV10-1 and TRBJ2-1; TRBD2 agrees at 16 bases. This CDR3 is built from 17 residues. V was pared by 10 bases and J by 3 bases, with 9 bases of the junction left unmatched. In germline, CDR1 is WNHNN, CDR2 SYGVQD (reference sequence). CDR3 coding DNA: TGCGCCACTGTGGGACTAGCGGGAGGGGGGCTCTACAATGAGCAGTTCTTC. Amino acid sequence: CATVGLAGGGLYNEQFF.

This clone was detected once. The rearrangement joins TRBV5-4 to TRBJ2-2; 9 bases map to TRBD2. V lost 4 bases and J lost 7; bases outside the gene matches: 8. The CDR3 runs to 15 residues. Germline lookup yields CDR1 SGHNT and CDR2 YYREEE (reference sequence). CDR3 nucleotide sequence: TGTGCCAGCAGCCCGCGGGGGGGGGCCGACGGGGAGCTGTTTTTT. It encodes CASSPRGGADGELFF.

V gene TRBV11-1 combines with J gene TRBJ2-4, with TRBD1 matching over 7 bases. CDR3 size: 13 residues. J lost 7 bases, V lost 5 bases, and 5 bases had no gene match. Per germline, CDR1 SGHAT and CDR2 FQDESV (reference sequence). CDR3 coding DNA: TGTGCCAGCAGCCCCCGACAGGGCAACATTCAGTACTTC. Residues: CASSPRQGNIQYF.